This T cell receptor beta chain was retrieved from a study of shared clonotypes between healthy human individuals. Broader study findings: Four donors held roughly 5% of naive CD4 clonotypes in common.

Each replicate PCR on the sorted subsets used about 220 ng DNA (around 30,000 T cell genomes). Here immunoSEQ multiplex PCR was the method, and the copy in TCRdb shows in-frame clones only, minus some. In the table there are roughly 2.2 million clones, roughly 92% of which are singletons. Worth noting for this clone: As yet, its antigen is unknown.

Source material: naive CD4+ T cells from PBMCs. Subset: CD45RA+ positively selected. The clonotype comes from a man in his late teens or twenties in good health. Some clones in this sample may be carry-over from other donors' samples.

The CDR3 DNA sequence: TGTGCCAGCAGCTACCGGGGGGACCGGGTCCCCTACGAGCAGTACTTC. Residues: CASSYRGDRVPYEQYF. This sequence joins TRBV11-2 and TRBJ2-7; 7 nucleotides line up with TRBD2. The CDR3 spans 16 residues. Trimming removed 4 bases from V and 2 bases from J; junction bases left unmatched: 11. Germline lookup yields CDR1 SGHAT and CDR2 FQNNGV.